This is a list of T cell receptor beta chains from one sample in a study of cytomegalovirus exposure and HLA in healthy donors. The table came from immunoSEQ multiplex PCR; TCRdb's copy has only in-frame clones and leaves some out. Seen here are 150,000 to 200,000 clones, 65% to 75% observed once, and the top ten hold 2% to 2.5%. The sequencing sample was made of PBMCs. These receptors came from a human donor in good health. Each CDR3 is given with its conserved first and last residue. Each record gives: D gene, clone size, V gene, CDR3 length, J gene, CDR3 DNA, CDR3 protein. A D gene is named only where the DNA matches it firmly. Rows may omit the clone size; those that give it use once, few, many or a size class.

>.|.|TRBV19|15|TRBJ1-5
TGTGCCAGTAGTATAGATCGGGAGCTCAATCAGCCCCAGCATTTT
CASSIDRELNQPQHF
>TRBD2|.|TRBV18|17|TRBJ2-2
TGTGCCAGCTCACCAGCGACTAGCGCTCCGTACACCGGGGAGCTGTTTTTT
CASSPATSAPYTGELFF
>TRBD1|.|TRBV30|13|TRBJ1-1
TGTGCCTGCGGACAGGGGGCGGACACTGAAGCTTTCTTT
CACGQGADTEAFF
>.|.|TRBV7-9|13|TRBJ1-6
TGTGCCAGCAGCTGGGGGGTGAATTCACCCCTCCACTTT
CASSWGVNSPLHF
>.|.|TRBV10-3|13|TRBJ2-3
TGTGCCACCCGGGGGGCTAGCACAGATACGCAGTATTTT
CATRGASTDTQYF
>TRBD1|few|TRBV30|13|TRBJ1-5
TGTGCCTGGAATACAGGGGGCCATCAGCCCCAGCATTTT
CAWNTGGHQPQHF
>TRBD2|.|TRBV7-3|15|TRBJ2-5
TGTGCCAGCAGCCCAAACGGGGGGGGCCGGGAGACCCAGTACTTC
CASSPNGGGRETQYF
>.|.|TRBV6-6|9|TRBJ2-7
TGTGCCACGTCCTACGAGCAGTACTTC
CATSYEQYF
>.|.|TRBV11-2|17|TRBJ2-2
TGTGCCAGCAGCTTAGACAGGGTTCGATCTAACACCGGGGAGCTGTTTTTT
CASSLDRVRSNTGELFF
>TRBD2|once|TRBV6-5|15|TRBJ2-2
TGTGCCAGCAGTTCTCCTAGCGGGGACACCGGGGAGCTGTTTTTT
CASSSPSGDTGELFF
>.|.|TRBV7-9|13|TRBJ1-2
TGTTCCAGCAGCTTAGCGTCGAGGGATGGCTACACCTTC
CSSSLASRDGYTF
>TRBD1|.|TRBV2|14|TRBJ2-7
TGTGCCAGCAGTGCCACGGGACAGGGATACGAGCAGTACTTC
CASSATGQGYEQYF
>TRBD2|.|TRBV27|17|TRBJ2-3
TGTGCCAGCAGTACCCGGACTAGCGGGGGGACCACAGATACGCAGTATTTT
CASSTRTSGGTTDTQYF
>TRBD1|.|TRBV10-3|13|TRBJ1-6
TGTGCCATCAGAGATGACAGGGACTCACCCCTCCACTTT
CAIRDDRDSPLHF
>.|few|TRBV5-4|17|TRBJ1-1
TGTGCCAGCAGCGTGGGAAGGGGGATAATTGCGAACACTGAAGCTTTCTTT
CASSVGRGIIANTEAFF
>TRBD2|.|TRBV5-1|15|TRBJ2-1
TGCGCCAGCAGCTTTACAGCGGGGGGGTTCAATGAGCAGTTCTTC
CASSFTAGGFNEQFF
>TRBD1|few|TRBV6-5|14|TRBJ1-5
TGTGCCAGCACCGCGACAGGGTTCGGTCAGCCCCAGCATTTT
CASTATGFGQPQHF
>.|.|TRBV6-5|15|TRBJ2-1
TGTGCCAGCAGTTACGGGTCAGGATACCAAAATGAGCAGTTCTTC
CASSYGSGYQNEQFF
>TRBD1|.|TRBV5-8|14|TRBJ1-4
TGTGCCAGCAGCTTCGGACAGGGGCGAGAAAAACTGTTTTTT
CASSFGQGREKLFF
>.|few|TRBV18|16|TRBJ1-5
TGTGCCAGCTCACCAGGGGGAGGGAGTAACAATCAGCCCCAGCATTTT
CASSPGGGSNNQPQHF
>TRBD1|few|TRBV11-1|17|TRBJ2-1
TGTGCCAGCAGCTTATTAACCGGGACAGGGATCCTAGATGAGCAGTTCTTC
CASSLLTGTGILDEQFF
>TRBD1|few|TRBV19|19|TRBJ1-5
TGTGCCAGTAGTACTCCCCAACCAGACAGGGCTTATAGCAATCAGCCCCAGCATTTT
CASSTPQPDRAYSNQPQHF
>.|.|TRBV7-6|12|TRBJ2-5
TGTGCCAGCAGCCCGACGCAAGAGGCCCAGTACTTC
CASSPTQEAQYF
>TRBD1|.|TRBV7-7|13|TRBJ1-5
TGTGCTAGCAGCACAGGGGTCAATCAGCCCCAGCATTTT
CASSTGVNQPQHF
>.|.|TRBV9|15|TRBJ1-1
TGTGCCAGCAGCGAACGGGAACACTATAACACTGAAGCTTTCTTT
CASSEREHYNTEAFF
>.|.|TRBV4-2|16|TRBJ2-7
TGTGCCAGCAGCCAAGGGGGGCTCCGAGACAGCTACGAGCAGTACTTC
CASSQGGLRDSYEQYF
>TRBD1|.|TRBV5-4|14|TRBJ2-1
TGTGCCGTACCCCAGGGGGAAGCGGACAATGAGCAGTTCTTC
CAVPQGEADNEQFF
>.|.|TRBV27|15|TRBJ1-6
TGTGCCAGCGCAAACCCGACGGGGGGCAATTCACCCCTCCACTTT
CASANPTGGNSPLHF
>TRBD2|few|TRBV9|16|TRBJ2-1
TGTGCCAGCAGCTTAACTAGCGGAGGGGCTTTCAATGAGCAGTTCTTC
CASSLTSGGAFNEQFF
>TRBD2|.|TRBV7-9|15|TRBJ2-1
TGTGCCAGCAGCTTGGGACTAGCGGGGGGGCATGAGCAGTTCTTC
CASSLGLAGGHEQFF
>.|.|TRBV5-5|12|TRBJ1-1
TGTGCCAGCAACGACGGGGGGACTGAAGCTTTCTTT
CASNDGGTEAFF
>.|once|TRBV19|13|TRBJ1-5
TGTGCCAGTAGTGAGACGGGAAATCAGCCCCAGCATTTT
CASSETGNQPQHF
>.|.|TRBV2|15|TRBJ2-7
TGTGCCAGCAGTGAATTCGTAATAGCCACCTACGAGCAGTACTTC
CASSEFVIATYEQYF
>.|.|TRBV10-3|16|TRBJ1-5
TGTCTCAACTCAACCGGGGGGGCGCCATGCAATCAGCCCCAGCATTTT
CLNSTGGAPCNQPQHF
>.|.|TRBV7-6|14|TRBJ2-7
TGTGCCAGCAGCTTTTCCCGTCTCTCCTACGAGCAGTACTTC
CASSFSRLSYEQYF
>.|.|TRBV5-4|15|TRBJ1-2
TGTGCCAGCAGCTTGGTCTCGGGGGGCGCTAGTGGCTACACCTTC
CASSLVSGGASGYTF
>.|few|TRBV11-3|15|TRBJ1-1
TGTGCCAGCAGCCGCCTCAGGGGATTGAACACTGAAGCTTTCTTT
CASSRLRGLNTEAFF
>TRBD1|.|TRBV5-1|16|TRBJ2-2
TGCGCCAGCAGCTCGGACAGGGGGCGACTGGACGGGGAGCTGTTTTTT
CASSSDRGRLDGELFF
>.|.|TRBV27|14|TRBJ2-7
TGTGCCAGCAGTTTAACCAGGGGGGATCACGAGCAGTACTTC
CASSLTRGDHEQYF
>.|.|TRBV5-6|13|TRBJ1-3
TGTGCCAGCAGCCCAAGATTCAGGGGAACCATATATTTT
CASSPRFRGTIYF
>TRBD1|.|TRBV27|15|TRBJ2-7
TGTGCCAGCAGTCCCCTCCGGGACAGGGGCTACGAGCAGTACTTC
CASSPLRDRGYEQYF
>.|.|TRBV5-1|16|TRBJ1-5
TGCGCCAGCAGCGTCTTATGGGGGGTGGGCAATCAGCCCCAGCATTTT
CASSVLWGVGNQPQHF
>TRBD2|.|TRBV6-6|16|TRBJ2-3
TGTGCCAGCAGTTACTCCTTGCGGGGGGACACAGATACGCAGTATTTT
CASSYSLRGDTDTQYF
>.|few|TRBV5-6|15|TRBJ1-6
TGTGCCAGCAGCTTGTTCATTTTTGAGGCTTCACCCCTCCACTTT
CASSLFIFEASPLHF
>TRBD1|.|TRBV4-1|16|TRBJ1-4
TGCGCCAGCAGCCAGGAGACAGGGGGCTGGGATGAAAAACTGTTTTTT
CASSQETGGWDEKLFF
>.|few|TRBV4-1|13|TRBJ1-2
TGCGCCAGCAGCCAACCTGCAGGCTATGGCTACACCTTC
CASSQPAGYGYTF
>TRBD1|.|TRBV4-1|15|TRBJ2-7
TGCGCCAGCAGCCAAGCGGCAGGGGGCTACTACGAGCAGTACTTC
CASSQAAGGYYEQYF
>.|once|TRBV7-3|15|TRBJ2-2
TGTGCCAGCAGCCCCGGGCAGGGTGGGACCGGGGAGCTGTTTTTT
CASSPGQGGTGELFF
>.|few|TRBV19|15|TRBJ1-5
TGTGCCAGTATGGGGAAAGGGGATAGCAATCAGCCCCAGCATTTT
CASMGKGDSNQPQHF
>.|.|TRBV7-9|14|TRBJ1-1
TGTGCCAGCAGCTTAGCGCAGGGGAACACTGAAGCTTTCTTT
CASSLAQGNTEAFF
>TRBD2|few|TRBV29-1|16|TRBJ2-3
TGCAGCGTTGACGGCCTAGCGGGGGGCATCTCAGATACGCAGTATTTT
CSVDGLAGGISDTQYF
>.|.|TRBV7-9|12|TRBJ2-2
TGTGCCAGCAAGCGCAACACCGGGGAGCTGTTTTTT
CASKRNTGELFF
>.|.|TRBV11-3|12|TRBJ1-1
TGTGCCAGCAGCAGCAGACACTCTGAAGCTTTCTTT
CASSSRHSEAFF
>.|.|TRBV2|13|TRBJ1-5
TGTGCCAGCACCCGACAGGGCAATCAGCCCCAGCATTTT
CASTRQGNQPQHF
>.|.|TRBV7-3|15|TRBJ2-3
TGTGCCAGCAGCCCGCGGACAGATGGGTTTGATACGCAGTATTTT
CASSPRTDGFDTQYF
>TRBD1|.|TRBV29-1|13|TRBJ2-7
TGCAGCGTTGGAGAACAGGGGGCACGCGAGCAGTACTTC
CSVGEQGAREQYF
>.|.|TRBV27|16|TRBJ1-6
TGTGCCAGCAGTTTATCAGTAGGGGGGGGCAATTCACCCCTCCACTTT
CASSLSVGGGNSPLHF
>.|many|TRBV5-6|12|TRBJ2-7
TGTGCCAGTAACAGGGCCCACTACGAGCAGTACTTC
CASNRAHYEQYF
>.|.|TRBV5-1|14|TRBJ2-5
TGCGCCAGCAGCTCCGGGATCCAGCAAGAGACCCAGTACTTC
CASSSGIQQETQYF
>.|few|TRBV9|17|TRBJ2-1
TGTGCCAGCAGCGTAGACACAACAAGATCGTCCTACAATGAGCAGTTCTTC
CASSVDTTRSSYNEQFF